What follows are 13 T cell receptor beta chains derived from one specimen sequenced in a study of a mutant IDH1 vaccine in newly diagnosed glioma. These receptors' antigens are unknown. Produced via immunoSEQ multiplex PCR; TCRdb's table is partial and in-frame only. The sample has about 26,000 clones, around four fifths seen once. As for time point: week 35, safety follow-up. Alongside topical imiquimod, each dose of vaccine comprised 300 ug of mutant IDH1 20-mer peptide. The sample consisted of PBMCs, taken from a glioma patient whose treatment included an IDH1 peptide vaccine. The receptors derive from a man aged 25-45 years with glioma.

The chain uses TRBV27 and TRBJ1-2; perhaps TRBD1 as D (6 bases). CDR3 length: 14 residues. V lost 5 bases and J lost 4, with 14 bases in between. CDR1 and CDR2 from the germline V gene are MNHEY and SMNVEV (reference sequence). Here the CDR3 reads CASSLDSGSYGYTF. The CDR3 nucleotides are TGTGCCAGCAGTCTGGACAGCGGGAGCTATGGCTACACCTTC.

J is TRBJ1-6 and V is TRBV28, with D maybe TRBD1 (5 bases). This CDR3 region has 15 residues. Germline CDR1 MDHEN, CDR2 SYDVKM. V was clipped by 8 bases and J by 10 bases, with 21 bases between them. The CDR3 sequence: CASGRESGRASPLHF. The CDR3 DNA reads TGTGCCAGCGGCCGAGAGAGCGGCAGGGCCTCACCCCTCCACTTT. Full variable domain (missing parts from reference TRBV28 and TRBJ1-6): DVKVTQSSRYLVKRTGEKVFLECVQDMDHENMFWYRQDPGLGLRLIYFSYDVKMKEKGDIPEGYSVSREKKERFSLILESASTNQTSMYLCASGRESGRASPLHFGNGTRLTVT.

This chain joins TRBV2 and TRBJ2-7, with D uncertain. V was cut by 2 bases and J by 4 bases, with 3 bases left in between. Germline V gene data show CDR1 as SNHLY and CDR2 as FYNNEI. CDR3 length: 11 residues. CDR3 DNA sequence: TGTGCCAGCAGTGAAACTTACGAGCAGTACTTC. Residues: CASSETYEQYF.

The CDR3 is CASRRQGSNSPLHF. CDR3 bases: TGTGCCAGCAGACGACAGGGGAGTAATTCACCCCTCCACTTT. This chain uses TRBV6-5 with TRBJ1-6; 8 nucleotides agree with TRBD1. Germline V gene sequence: CDR1 MNHEY, CDR2 SVGAGI. The CDR3 has 14 residues. With 6 bases clipped from V and 6 bases from J, the junction kept 4 bases outside the gene matches.

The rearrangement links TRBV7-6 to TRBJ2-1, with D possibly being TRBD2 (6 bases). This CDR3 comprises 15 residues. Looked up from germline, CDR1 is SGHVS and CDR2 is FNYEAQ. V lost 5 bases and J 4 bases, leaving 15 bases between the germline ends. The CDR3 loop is CASSGAAGPYNEQFF. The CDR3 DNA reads TGTGCCAGCAGCGGCGCAGCGGGTCCATACAATGAGCAGTTCTTC.

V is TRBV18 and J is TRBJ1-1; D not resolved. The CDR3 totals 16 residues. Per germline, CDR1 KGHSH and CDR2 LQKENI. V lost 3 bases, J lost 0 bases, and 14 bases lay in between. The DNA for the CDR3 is TGTGCCAGCTCACCTACTCTACAGAAAATGAACACTGAAGCTTTCTTT. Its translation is CASSPTLQKMNTEAFF.

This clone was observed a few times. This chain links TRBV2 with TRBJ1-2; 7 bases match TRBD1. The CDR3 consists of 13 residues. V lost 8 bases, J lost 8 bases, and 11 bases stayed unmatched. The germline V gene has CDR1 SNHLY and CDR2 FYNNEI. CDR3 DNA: TGTGCCAGCGTGGGTCTGACAGGGAGGGGCTACACCTTC. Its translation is CASVGLTGRGYTF.

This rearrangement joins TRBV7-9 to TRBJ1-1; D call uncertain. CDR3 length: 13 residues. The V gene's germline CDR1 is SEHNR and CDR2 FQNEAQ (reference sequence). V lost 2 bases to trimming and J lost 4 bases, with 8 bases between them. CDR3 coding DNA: TGTGCCAGCAGCTTAATTAGGTCCACTGAAGCTTTCTTT. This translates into CASSLIRSTEAFF.

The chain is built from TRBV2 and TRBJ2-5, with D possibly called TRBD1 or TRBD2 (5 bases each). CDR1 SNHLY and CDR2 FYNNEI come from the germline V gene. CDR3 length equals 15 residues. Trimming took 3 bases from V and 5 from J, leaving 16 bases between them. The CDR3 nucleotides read TGTGCCAGCAGTGACGGGACGGCCCTTGGGGAGACCCAGTACTTC. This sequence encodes CASSDGTALGETQYF.

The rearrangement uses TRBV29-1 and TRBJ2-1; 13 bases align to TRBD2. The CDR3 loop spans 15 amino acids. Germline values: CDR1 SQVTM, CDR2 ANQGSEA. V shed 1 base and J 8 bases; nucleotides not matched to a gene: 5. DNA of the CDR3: TGCAGCGTTGAAGGGCCTACTAGCGGGGGGGATGAGCAGTTCTTC. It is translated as CSVEGPTSGGDEQFF.

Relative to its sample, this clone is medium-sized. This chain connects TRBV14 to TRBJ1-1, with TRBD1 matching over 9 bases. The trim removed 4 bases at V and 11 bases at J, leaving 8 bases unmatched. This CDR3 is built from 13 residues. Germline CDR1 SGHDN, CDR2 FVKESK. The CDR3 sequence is CASSRFDRGNAFF. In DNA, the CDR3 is TGTGCCAGCAGCCGGTTTGACAGGGGGAACGCTTTCTTT.

CDR3 bases: TGTGCCAGTAGTGAACAGGGGATACAGAATTCACCCCTCCACTTT. This sequence encodes CASSEQGIQNSPLHF. The genes are TRBV19 and TRBJ1-6; 7 positions agree with TRBD1. Germline V gene sequence: CDR1 LNHDA, CDR2 SQIVND (reference sequence). The CDR3 runs 15 residues. V gave up 5 bases and J gave up 7 bases; unmatched junction bases: 8.

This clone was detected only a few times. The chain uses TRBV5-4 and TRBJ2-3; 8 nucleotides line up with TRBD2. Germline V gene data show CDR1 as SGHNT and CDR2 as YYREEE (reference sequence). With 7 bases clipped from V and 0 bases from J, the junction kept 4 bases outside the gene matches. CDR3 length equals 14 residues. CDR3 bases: TGTGCCAGCCAGCGGGAGCCTAGCACAGATACGCAGTATTTT. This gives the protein CASQREPSTDTQYF.